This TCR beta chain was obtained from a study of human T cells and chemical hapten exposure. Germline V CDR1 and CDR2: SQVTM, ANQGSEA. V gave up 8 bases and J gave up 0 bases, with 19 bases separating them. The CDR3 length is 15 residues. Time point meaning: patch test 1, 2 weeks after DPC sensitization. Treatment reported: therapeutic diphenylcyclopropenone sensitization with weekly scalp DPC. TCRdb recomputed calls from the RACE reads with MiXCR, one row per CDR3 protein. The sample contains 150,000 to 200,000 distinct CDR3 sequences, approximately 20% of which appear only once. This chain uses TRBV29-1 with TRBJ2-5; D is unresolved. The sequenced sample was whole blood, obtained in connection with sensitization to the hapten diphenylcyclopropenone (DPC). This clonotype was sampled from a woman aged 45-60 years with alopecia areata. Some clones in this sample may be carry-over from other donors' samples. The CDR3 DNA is TGCAGCATTGTCCCCCCGAGTCGTGACCAAGAGACCCAGTACTTC. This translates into CSIVPPSRDQETQYF.